This TCR beta chain is drawn from a study of regulatory T cells in long-lasting Graves disease. In the study overall: Less than 3 months of antithyroid drugs had been taken by newly diagnosed Graves' patients.

Library construction for TCR beta used iRepertoire HTBI primers and Arm-PCR of CDR3 regions. MiXCR, run by TCRdb on the multiplex PCR reads, gives a single entry per CDR3 protein. The table shows almost 450,000 distinct CDR3 sequences, with about 15% occurring only once. This clonotype appeared many times. CDR3 size: 13 residues. CDR1 and CDR2 from the germline V gene are SGHAT and FQNNGV. Trimming cost V 3 bases and J 9 bases, with 14 bases left between them. Stated time point: newly diagnosed GD, antithyroid drugs for less than 3 months. From PBMCs, RNA was extracted and then used to make the TCR library. These data also formed part of another study, on T cells in Graves' hyperthyroidism and ophthalmopathy.

The sequencing here drew on peripheral blood mononuclear cells (PBMCs), taken at new diagnosis, from a patient treated with antithyroid drugs. The sequence was collected from a woman aged 25 to 45 with Graves disease. The V call is TRBV11-2, the J call TRBJ2-5, with a weak D call TRBD2 (7 bases). The CDR3: CASSFRGALAQYF. For the CDR3, the DNA is TGTGCCAGCAGCTTTCGGGGGGCTTTGGCCCAGTACTTC. Full variable domain (rest looked up from reference TRBV11-2 and TRBJ2-5): EAGVAQSPRYKIIEKRQSVAFWCNPISGHATLYWYQQILGQGPKLLIQFQNNGVVDDSQLPKDRFSAERLKGVDSTLKIQPAKLEDSAVYLCASSFRGALAQYFGPGTRLLVL.